This T cell receptor beta chain was sequenced during a study of blood T cell repertoires in COVID-19. Study context: Sample material is recorded as cDNA or gDNA derived from T cells, B-cell-depleted T cells, or PBMCs.

With 3 bases removed from V and 7 bases from J, the gap between germline ends came to 10 bases. From germline, CDR1 is MNHEY and CDR2 SMNVEV (reference sequence). This CDR3 is built from 14 residues. As processed by the authors: From reference gene primer amplification, estimates of nucleated cell counts were derived. Produced via immunoSEQ multiplex PCR; TCRdb's table is partial and in-frame only. The DNA was the basis for D and trimming; V, J and clone size are from that table. This table holds roughly 350,000 clones, around 91% found once. V and J are TRBV27 and TRBJ1-6, with D tentatively TRBD1 (6 bases). Input material: peripheral blood. This TCR derives from a woman younger than 30 who had recovered from COVID-19. Here the CDR3 reads CASSFGTLNSPLHF. CDR3 nucleotides: TGTGCCAGCAGTTTCGGGACACTCAATTCACCCCTCCACTTT.